The present T cell receptor beta chain was sequenced within a study of cytomegalovirus exposure and HLA in healthy donors. Turning to the study itself: In an earlier analysis, almost 120 million unique TCR beta sequences were found from approximately 170 million T cells. General study points: A later analysis reported that several of the most significant clusters appeared to be linked to common viral pathogens, among them Epstein-Barr virus.

Trimming cost V 4 bases and J 0 bases, with 10 bases left between them. CDR3 length equals 16 residues. CDR1 is SNHLY and CDR2 is FYNNEI in the germline V gene. The PCR was carried out with 60 Vbeta primers and 13 Jbeta primers. Profiling relied on immunoSEQ multiplex PCR, and the TCRdb table lists in-frame clones only, not all of them. The sample lists some 150,000 clones, around 64% occurring once. There are a few counts of this clone. Its antigen remains unknown. Sequencing was performed on PBMCs. V and J are TRBV2 and TRBJ2-6, with D perhaps TRBD1 (6 bases). This TCR derives from a woman aged 25-40 years in good health and CMV-seronegative. CDR3 DNA sequence: TGTGCCAGCAGTGGGCAGGGGCACTCTGGGGCCAACGTCCTGACTTTC. Amino acids: CASSGQGHSGANVLTF.